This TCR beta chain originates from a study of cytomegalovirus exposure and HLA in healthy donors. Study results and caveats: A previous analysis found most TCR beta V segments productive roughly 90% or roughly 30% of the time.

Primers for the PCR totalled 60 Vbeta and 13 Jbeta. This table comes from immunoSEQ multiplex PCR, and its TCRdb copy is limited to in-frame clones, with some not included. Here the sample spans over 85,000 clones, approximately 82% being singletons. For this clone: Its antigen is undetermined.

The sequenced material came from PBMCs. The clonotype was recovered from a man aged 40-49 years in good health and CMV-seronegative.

The CDR3 is CASSVSLLWNTEAFF. The CDR3 region has the DNA TGTGCCAGCAGCGTGTCCTTGTTGTGGAACACTGAAGCTTTCTTT. The chain joins TRBV7-2 to TRBJ1-1; D not certain. CDR3 length: 15 amino acids. Per germline, CDR1 SGHTA and CDR2 FQGNSA. The ends were cut back, 5 bases at V and 1 base at J, with 14 bases in the middle.